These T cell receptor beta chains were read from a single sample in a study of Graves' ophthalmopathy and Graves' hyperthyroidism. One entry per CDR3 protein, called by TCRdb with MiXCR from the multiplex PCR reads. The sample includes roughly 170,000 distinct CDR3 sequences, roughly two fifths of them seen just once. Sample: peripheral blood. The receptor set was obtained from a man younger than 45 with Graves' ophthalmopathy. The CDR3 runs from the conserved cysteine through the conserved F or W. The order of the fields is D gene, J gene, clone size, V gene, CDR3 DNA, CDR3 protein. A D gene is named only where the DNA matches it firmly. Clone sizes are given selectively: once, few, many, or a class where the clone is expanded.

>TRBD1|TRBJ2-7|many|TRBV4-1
TGCGCCAGCAGCCAAGTTCGGGACAGGGGTTCTGGGGAGCAGTACTTC
CASSQVRDRGSGEQYF
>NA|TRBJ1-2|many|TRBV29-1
TGCAGCGTTGGCCCCGAGGGTATCTATGGCTACACCTTC
CSVGPEGIYGYTF
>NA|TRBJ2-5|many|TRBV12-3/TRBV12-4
TGTGCCAGCAGCCCCGACTACTCCAATCAAGAGACCCAGTACTTC
CASSPDYSNQETQYF
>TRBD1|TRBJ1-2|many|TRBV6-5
TGTGCCAGCAGTTACACCAGGGGGGGCAACTATGGCTACACCTTC
CASSYTRGGNYGYTF
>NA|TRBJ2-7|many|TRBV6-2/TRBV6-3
TGTGCCAGCACCAGAGGACTGCAACCCTCCTACGAGCAGTACTTC
CASTRGLQPSYEQYF
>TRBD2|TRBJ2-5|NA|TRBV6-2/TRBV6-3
TGTGCCAGAGCTCGGACTAGCACGGACCAAGAGACCCAGTACTTC
CARARTSTDQETQYF
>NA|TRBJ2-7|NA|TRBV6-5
TGTGCCAGCAGTTTACCGACAGCCTCCGACGAGCAGTACTTC
CASSLPTASDEQYF
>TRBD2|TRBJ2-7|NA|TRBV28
TGTGCCAGCAGCCCCACTAGCGGGAGTGTTGGGTTCACCTACGAGCAGTACTTC
CASSPTSGSVGFTYEQYF
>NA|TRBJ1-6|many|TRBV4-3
TGCGCCAGCAGCCAAGATTTAGAGGCACCGACTAATTCACCCCTCCACTTT
CASSQDLEAPTNSPLHF
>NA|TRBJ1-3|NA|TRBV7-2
TGTGCCAGCAGCTTAACGACAGGTTACTCTGGAAACACCATATATTTT
CASSLTTGYSGNTIYF
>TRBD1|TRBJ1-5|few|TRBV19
TGTGCCAGTAGTATCCTGTTGGCGCAGGACAGGGGGAATCAGCCCCAGCATTTT
CASSILLAQDRGNQPQHF
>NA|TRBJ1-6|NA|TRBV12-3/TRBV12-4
TGTGCCATTTCGACAACGGACGTCTATAATTCACCCCTCCACTTT
CAISTTDVYNSPLHF
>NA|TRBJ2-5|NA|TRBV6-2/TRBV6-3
TGTGCCAGCGTTGGGTCGTGGAAGACGGACCCCTGGGAGACCCAGTACTTC
CASVGSWKTDPWETQYF
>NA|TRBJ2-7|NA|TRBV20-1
TGCAGTGCTAGACAGGGGAACTACGAGCAGTACTTC
CSARQGNYEQYF
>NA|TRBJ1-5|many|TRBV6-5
TGTGCCAGCAGTTACGGTCCAAACAATCAGCCCCAGCATTTT
CASSYGPNNQPQHF
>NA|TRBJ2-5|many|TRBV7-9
TGTGCCAGCAGCTTAGGGCCCCACGAAGGGGCAGGAGAGACCCAGTACTTC
CASSLGPHEGAGETQYF
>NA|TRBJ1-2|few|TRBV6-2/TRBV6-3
TGTGCCTCCCGGGCAGGTCCCTTAAATGGCTACACCTTC
CASRAGPLNGYTF
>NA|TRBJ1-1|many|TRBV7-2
TGTGCCAGCAGCTTAGACTCCGTCTACCCCACTTTCTTT
CASSLDSVYPTFF
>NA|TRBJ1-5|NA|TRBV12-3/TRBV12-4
TGTGCCAGCATGGGGGAGGCCAATCAGCCCCAGCATTTT
CASMGEANQPQHF
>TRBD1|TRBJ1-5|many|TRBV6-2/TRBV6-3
TGTGCCAGCGGACAGGGAAATCAGCCCCAGCATTTT
CASGQGNQPQHF
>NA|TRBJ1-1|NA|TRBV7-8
TGTGCCAGCAGCTGGGTCCGGCCCCTTCCAAACACTGAAGCTTTCTTT
CASSWVRPLPNTEAFF
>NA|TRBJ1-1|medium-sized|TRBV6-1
TGTGCCAGCAGTGAACATGGAAAGGCTGAAGCTTTCTTT
CASSEHGKAEAFF
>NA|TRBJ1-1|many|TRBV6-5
TGTGCTACCCTATTGGGAGAATCTCATAATGAAGCTTTCTTT
CATLLGESHNEAFF
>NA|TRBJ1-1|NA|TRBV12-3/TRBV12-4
TGTGCCAGCAGTCCGGACACATGGAACACTGAAGCTTTCTTT
CASSPDTWNTEAFF
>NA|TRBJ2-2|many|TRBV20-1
TGCAGTGCTAGAGATACGACAGCCCCCACCGGGGAGCTGTTTTTT
CSARDTTAPTGELFF
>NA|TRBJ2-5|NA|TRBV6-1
TGTGCCAGCGGAGCGGGCGTAAGGGGGGTAACCCAGTACTTC
CASGAGVRGVTQYF
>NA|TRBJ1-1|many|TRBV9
TGTGCCAGCAGCCCCGTCCCGTTTGCTTTCTTT
CASSPVPFAFF
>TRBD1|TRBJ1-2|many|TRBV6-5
TGTGCCAGCAGCCCCGGAGGGGGCTGGAGCTATGGCTACACCTTC
CASSPGGGWSYGYTF
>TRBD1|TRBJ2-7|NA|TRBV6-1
TGTGCCAGCAGGAACACCGGGACAGGGAGGTCCGAGCAGTACTTC
CASRNTGTGRSEQYF
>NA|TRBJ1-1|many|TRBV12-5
TGTGCTAGTGGTTTGACAGGGACTGAAGCTTTCTTT
CASGLTGTEAFF
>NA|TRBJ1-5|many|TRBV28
TGTGCCAGCAGCCCGACAGGTCGGCATCAGCCCCAGCATTTT
CASSPTGRHQPQHF
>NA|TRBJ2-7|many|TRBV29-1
TGCAGCGTTGAAGGGACTCAAAACAACGAGCAGTACTTC
CSVEGTQNNEQYF
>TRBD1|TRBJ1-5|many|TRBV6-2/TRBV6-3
TGTGCCAGCAGCCCACCGGGACAGACTTATAGCAATCAGCCCCAGCATTTT
CASSPPGQTYSNQPQHF
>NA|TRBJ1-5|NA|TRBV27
TGTGCCAGCAGACCACTCAGACGCATTGGGAATCAGCCCCAGCATTTT
CASRPLRRIGNQPQHF
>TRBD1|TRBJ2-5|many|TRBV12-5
TGTGCTAGCCAGGCCGGGACAGGGGGAGAGACCCAGTACTTC
CASQAGTGGETQYF
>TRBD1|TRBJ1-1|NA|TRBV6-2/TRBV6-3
TGTGCCAGCAGTTGGGACAGGGGGCGAACGATGAACACTGAAGCTTTCTTT
CASSWDRGRTMNTEAFF